Listed here are 6 T cell receptor beta chains from one sample, sequenced in a study of low-dose radiotherapy and immunotherapy resistance in tumors. Specified time point: before trial treatment. cDNA synthesis used a TRAV/TRBV-specific primer set for both chains. Both a constant-region primer and a V-primer adapter served to amplify TCRs across roughly 20 PCR cycles. TCRdb re-derived calls from the reads in MiXCR, one entry per CDR3 protein. The profile shows more than 50,000 distinct CDR3 sequences, more than 25% of them singletons. Specimen: PBMCs, collected before treatment. All receptors derive from a male donor with rectosigmoid adenocarcinoma.

Worth noting for this clonotype: A read error likely explains this, since a far larger clone differs by one base. The chain carries TRBV10-3 and TRBJ2-7, with 10 bases that match TRBD1. The germline gives CDR1 ENHRY, CDR2 SYGVKD. J gave up 7 bases and V 6 bases, and 15 bases lay outside the gene matches. This CDR3 is built from 16 residues. The DNA of the CDR3 is TGTGCCATCAGGGCGACCGGGACAGGGGATTCCAATGAGCAGTACTTC. Protein: CAIRATGTGDSNEQYF.

The chain uses TRBV27 and TRBJ1-5; D gene unclear. The CDR3 covers 16 residues. V dropped 5 bases and J dropped 0 bases, with 14 bases sitting between them. From germline, CDR1 is MNHEY and CDR2 SMNVEV (reference sequence). This CDR3 is CASSADAFYSNQPQHF. Here the CDR3 DNA reads TGTGCCAGCAGTGCCGACGCCTTTTATAGCAATCAGCCCCAGCATTTT.

This clonotype was seen just once. A far more abundant clone sits one base away, making this likely a read error. The chain has TRBV28 and TRBJ2-1; possibly TRBD1 for D (6 bases). This CDR3 has 14 residues. The germline V and J ends were trimmed by 5 bases and 10 bases, with 18 bases remaining between them. The V gene's germline CDR1 is MDHEN and CDR2 SYDVKM. The CDR3 nucleotides are TGTGCCAGCAGTCTGCCCCACAGGGAATGGGAGCAGTTCTTC. Translation gives CASSLPHREWEQFF.

This clonotype has at least ten counts. The chain recombines TRBV27 with TRBJ2-7, with a tentative D call TRBD1 (5 bases). Deletions cut 6 bases from V and 3 bases from J, with 18 bases between. The germline CDR1 and CDR2 sequences are MNHEY and SMNVEV (reference sequence). The CDR3 length is 15 residues. The CDR3: CASSPKRGGHYEQYF. In DNA form, the CDR3 reads TGTGCCAGCAGCCCTAAGCGCGGCGGACACTACGAGCAGTACTTC.

To note about this clonotype: A far larger clone is one base from this, pointing to a likely read error. The V call is TRBV4-3, the J call TRBJ2-7, with TRBD2 matching over 16 bases. The V segment lost 3 bases and the J segment 7 bases; nucleotides outside the gene matches: 15. There are 19 residues in the CDR3. CDR1 is LGHNA, CDR2 YSLEER, per germline. Here the CDR3 DNA reads TGCGCCAGCAGCCATCCGGGACTAGCGGGAGGGCCGTCCTACAATGAGCAGTACTTC. Translating it yields CASSHPGLAGGPSYNEQYF.

The rearrangement links TRBV28 to TRBJ2-5; the match to TRBD2 covers 12 bases. V lost 4 bases and J lost 4; bases outside the gene matches: 10. This CDR3 contains 17 residues. In germline, CDR1 is MDHEN, CDR2 SYDVKM. CDR3 amino acids: CASSSPKRLAGVETQYF. Written as DNA, the CDR3 is TGTGCCAGCAGTTCACCGAAGCGACTAGCGGGAGTAGAGACCCAGTACTTC.